The text below deals with one TCR beta chain. Under the authors' procedure: The authors estimated nucleated cell counts from reference gene primer amplification. Produced via immunoSEQ multiplex PCR; TCRdb's table is partial and in-frame only. That table supplies the V and J calls and clone size; D and trimming were determined from the DNA. The sample has roughly 36,000 clones, 65% to 90% seen once; the top ten hold roughly 14%. The data were taken from a study of blood T cell repertoires in COVID-19. About the study: Researchers got acute and convalescent COVID-19 samples from the United States, Italy and Spain. PBMCs, B-cell-depleted T cells, or T cells were the source of the cDNA or gDNA that made up the material.

The CDR3 covers 12 residues. V was shortened by 8 bases and J by 10 bases, with 15 bases between the two germline ends. Germline assignment: CDR1 MNHEY and CDR2 SVGAGI. V and J are TRBV6-5 and TRBJ2-1; no definite D call. Input material: peripheral blood. The TCR sequence derives from a human donor in a cohort sampled during active COVID-19. CDR3 loop: CASGYHQQEQFF. CDR3 in DNA: TGTGCCAGCGGGTACCACCAACAGGAGCAGTTCTTC.